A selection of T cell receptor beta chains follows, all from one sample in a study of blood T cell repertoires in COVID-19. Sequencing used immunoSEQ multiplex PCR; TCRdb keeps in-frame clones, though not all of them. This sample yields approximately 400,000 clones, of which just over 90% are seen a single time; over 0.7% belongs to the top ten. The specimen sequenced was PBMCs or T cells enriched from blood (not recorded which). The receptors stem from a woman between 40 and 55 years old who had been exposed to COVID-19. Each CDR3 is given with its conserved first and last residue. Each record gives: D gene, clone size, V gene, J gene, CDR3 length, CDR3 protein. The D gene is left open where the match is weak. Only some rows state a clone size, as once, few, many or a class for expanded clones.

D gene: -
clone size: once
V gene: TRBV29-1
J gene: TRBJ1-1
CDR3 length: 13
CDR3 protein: CSVERRDNTEAFF

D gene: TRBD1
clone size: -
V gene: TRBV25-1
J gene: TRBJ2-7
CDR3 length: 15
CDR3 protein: CASSRPGTGAYEQYF

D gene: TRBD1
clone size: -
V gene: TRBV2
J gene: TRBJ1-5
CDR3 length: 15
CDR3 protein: CASGAQGDYNQPQHF

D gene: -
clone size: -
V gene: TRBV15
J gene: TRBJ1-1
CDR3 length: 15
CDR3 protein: CATSRGGPGDTEAFF

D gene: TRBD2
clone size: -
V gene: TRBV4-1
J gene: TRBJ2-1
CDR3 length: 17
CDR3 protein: CASSRLTGTSIVNEQFF

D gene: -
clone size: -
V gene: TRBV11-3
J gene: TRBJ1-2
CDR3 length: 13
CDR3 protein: CASSLRQNYGYTF

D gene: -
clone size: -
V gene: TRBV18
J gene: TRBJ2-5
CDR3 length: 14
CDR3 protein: CASSPTRYQETQYF

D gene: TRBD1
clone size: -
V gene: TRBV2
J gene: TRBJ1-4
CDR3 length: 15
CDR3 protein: CASQRDRTTNEKLFF

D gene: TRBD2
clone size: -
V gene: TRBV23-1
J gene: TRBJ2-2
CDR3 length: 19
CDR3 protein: CASSHTRGAGATNTGELFF

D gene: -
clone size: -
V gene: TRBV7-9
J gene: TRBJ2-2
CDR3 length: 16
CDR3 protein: CASSLDRQTNTGELFF

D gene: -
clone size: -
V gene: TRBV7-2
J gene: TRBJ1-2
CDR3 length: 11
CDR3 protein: CASSSWGEDTF

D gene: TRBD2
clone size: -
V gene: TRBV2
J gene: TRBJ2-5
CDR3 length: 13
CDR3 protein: CASYSGGGETQYF

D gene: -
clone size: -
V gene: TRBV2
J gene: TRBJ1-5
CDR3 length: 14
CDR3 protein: CASSESAGGQPQHF

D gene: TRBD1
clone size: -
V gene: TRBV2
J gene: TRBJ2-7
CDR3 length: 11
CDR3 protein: CASGQGGEQYF

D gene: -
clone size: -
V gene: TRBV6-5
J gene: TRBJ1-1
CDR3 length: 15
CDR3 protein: CASSPLPLGVTEAFF

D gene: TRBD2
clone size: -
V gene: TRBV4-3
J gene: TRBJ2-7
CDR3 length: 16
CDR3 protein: CASSQEWTSGSYEQYF

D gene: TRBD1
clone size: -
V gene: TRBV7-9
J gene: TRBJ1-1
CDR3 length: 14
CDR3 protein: CASSPQGGNTEAFF

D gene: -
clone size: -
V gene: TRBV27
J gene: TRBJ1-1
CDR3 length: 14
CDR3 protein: CASIKQQGGTEAFF

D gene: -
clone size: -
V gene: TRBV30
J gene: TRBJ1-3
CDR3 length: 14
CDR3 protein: CAWSSGTGWNTIYF

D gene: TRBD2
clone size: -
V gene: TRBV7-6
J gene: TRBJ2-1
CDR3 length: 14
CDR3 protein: CASTGLAGVIEQFF

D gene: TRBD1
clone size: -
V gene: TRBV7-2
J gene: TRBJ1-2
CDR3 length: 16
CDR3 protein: CASSLSGTVIAYGYTF

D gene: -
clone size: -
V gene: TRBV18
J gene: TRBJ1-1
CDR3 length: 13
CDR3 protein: CASSPTGQSEAFF

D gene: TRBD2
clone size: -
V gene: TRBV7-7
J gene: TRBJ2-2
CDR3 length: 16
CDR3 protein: CASSLRSSGNTGELFF

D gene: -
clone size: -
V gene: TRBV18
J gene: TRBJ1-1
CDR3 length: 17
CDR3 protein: CASSPLDTLFMNTEAFF

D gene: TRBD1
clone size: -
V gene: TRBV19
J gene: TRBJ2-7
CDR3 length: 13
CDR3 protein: CASRSGQTYEQYF

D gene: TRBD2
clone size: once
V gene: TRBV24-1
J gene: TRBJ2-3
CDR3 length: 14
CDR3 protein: CATSVPGGTDTQYF

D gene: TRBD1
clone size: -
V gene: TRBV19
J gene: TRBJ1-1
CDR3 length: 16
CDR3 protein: CASSPGTGRGNTEAFF

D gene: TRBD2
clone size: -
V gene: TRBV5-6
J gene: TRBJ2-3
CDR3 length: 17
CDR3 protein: CASSLAGGSGTLDTQYF

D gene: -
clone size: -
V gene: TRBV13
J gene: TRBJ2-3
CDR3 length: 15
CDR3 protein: CASSAGRWIGDTQYF

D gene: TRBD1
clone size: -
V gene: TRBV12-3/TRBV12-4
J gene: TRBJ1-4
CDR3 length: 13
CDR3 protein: CASSLVDRGKLFF

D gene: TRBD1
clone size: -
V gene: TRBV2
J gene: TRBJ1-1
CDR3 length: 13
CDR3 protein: CASRGGQNLEAFF

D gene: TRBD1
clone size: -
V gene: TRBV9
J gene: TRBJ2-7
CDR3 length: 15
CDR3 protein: CASSVGTGGTYEQYF

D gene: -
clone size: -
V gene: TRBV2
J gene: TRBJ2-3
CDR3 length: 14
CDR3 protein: CASILRGGRDTQYF

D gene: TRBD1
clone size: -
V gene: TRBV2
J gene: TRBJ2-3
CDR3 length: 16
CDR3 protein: CASSQDRARDTDTQYF

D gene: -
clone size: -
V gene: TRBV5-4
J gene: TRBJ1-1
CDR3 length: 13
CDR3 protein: CASSFVSYTEAFF

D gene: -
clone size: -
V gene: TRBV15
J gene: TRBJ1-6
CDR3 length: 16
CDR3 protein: CATSRVPSSYNSPLHF

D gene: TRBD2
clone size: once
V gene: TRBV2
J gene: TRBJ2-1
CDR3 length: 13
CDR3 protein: CASLAGGPNEQFF

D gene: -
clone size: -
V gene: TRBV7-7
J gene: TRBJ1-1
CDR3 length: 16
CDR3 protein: CASSPIQGRANTEAFF

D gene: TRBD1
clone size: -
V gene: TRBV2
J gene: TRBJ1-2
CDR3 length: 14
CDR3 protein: CARSGTGTNYGYTF

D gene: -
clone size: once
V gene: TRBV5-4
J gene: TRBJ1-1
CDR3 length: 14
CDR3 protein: CASSLGRGNTEAFF

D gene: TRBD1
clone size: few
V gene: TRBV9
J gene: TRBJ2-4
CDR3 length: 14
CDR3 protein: CASSAGQGSNIQYF

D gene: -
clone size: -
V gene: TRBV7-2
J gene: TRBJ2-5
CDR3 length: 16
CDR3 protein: CASSLAYRSGQETQYF

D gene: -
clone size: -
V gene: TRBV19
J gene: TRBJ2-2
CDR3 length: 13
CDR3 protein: CASRGRGAGELFF

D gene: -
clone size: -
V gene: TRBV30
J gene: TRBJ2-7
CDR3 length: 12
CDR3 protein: CAWRDLSYEQYF

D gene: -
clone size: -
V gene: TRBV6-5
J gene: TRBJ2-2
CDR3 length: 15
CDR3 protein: CASSLLTGNTGELFF

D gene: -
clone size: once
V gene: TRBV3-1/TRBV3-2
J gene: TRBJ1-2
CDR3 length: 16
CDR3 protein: CASSQEVDRWSYGYTF

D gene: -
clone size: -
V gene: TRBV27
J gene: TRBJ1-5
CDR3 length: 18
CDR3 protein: CASSLRQSDAYSNQPQHF

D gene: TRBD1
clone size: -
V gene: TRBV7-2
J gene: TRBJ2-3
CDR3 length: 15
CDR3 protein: CASSSGQDSTDTQYF

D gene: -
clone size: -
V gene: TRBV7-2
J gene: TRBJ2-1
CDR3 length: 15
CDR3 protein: CASSLGTHRYNEQFF

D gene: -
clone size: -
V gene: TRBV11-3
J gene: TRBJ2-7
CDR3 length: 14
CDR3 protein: CASQSDSQPYEQYF

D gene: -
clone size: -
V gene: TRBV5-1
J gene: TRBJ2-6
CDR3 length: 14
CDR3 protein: CASSLEHGANVLTF

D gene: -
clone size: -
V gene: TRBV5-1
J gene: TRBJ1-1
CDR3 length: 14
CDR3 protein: CASRVDKVDTEAFF

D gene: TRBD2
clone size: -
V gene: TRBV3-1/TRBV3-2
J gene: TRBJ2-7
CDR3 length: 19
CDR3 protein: CASSQDRGDYPSSSYEQYF

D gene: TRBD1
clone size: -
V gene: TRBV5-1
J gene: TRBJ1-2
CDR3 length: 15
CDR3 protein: CASSFGGQGIGGYTF

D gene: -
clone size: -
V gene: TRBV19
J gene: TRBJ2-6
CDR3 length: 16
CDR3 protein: CASSQGAGRGANVLTF

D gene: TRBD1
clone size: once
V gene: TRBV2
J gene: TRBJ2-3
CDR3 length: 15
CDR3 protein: CASIPGTAPTDTQYF

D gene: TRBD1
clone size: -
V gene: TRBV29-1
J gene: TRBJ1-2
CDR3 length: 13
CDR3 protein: CSVAEGADYGYTF

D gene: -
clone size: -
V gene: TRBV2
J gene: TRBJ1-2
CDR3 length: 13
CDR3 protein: CASSERPGFGYTF

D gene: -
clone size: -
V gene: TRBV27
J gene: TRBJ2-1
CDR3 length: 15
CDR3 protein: CASSLMNQFYNEQFF